This entry is about one T cell receptor beta chain. Just one base apart from a much larger clone, this may be a read error. This sample stems from a study of T cells in Graves' hyperthyroidism and ophthalmopathy. The authors obtained PBMCs from 7.5 to 10 ml of fresh peripheral blood. Germline-derived CDR1 and CDR2 are MNHNS and SASEGT. The CDR3 totals 15 residues. Template material for amplifying TCR beta CDR3 regions consisted of RNA transcripts. Using the HTBI primer set, a first-round RT-PCR was run on the TCR CDR3. TCRdb reanalysed the multiplex PCR reads using MiXCR and keeps one entry per CDR3 protein. The table has hundreds of thousands of distinct CDR3 sequences, roughly 15% seen once.

The chain couples TRBV6-1 to TRBJ1-1; weak D call: TRBD1 (6 bases). Input material: blood. The TCR originated in a woman in her fifties or sixties with Graves' ophthalmopathy. DNA for the CDR3: TGTGTCAGCAAGGGGGGCGACAGTTTCGACACTGAAGCTTTCTTT. Encoded protein: CVSKGGDSFDTEAFF.